Listed here is a single T cell receptor beta chain. The target antigen is unknown. The sort gate was single viable CD3+CD4+CD8-CD45RO+ cells for memory CD4+ T cells. After thawing, CD4+ T cells were positively selected. V dropped 8 bases and J dropped 0 bases, with 13 bases sitting between them. Germline CDR1 is ENHRY and CDR2 is SYGVKD. The CDR3 length is 14 residues. This entry belongs to a study of memory CD4+ T cells and cytomegalovirus serostatus. Overall study context: Healthy Belgian adult donors included several CMV-positive and fewer than 25 CMV-negative people. The study, taken as a whole, reports: About 40% of the roughly 160 known CMV-associated TCRbeta sequences appeared in CD4+ memory.

Clones were read by immunoSEQ multiplex PCR, and TCRdb kept only the in-frame ones, dropping some. The sample shows about 46,000 clones, roughly 80% of them seen only once. Sequencing was carried out using memory CD4+ T cells from blood. The chain employs TRBV10-3 and TRBJ1-2; D not certain. The TCR comes from an adult in good health and CMV-seronegative. The CDR3 sequence: CAISRASSNYGYTF. DNA of the CDR3: TGTGCCATCTCCCGAGCGTCTTCTAACTATGGCTACACCTTC.